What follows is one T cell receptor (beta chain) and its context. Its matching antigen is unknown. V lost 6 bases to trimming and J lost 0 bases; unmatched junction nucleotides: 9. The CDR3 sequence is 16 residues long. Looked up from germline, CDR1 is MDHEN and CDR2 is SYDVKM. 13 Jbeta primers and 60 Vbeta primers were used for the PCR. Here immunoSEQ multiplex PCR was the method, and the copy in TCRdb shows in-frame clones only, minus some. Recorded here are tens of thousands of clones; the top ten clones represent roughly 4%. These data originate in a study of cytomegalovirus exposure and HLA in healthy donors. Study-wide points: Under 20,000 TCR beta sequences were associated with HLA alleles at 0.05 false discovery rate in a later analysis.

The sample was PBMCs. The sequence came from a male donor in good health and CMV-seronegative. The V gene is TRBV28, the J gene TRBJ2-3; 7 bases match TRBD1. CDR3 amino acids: CASRDRQGASTDTQYF. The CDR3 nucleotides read TGTGCCAGCAGAGACAGACAGGGTGCGAGCACAGATACGCAGTATTTT.